The clone carrying this T cell receptor beta chain was observed a few times. Its antigen is currently unknown. Trimming shortened V by 1 base and J by 0 bases, and 7 bases separated the two germline ends. Germline V lookup: CDR1 MNHNS, CDR2 SASEGT. The CDR3 runs to 15 residues. Primers included in the PCR were 60 Vbeta and 13 Jbeta primers. Clones were sequenced by immunoSEQ multiplex PCR, and TCRdb holds only the in-frame ones, with some missing. The sample holds 150,000 to 200,000 clones, over 80% seen once. This entry comes from a study of cytomegalovirus exposure and HLA in healthy donors. Overall study results and limits: Several of the most significant clusters appeared linked to common viral pathogens, based on a later analysis.

Sequencing used PBMCs. The gene calls are TRBV6-1 and TRBJ2-1; no clear D. The receptor was isolated from a girl between 10 and 17 years old in good health and CMV-seropositive. This chain's CDR3 is CASSEERNSYNEQFF. The CDR3 DNA reads as TGTGCCAGCAGTGAAGAGAGGAACTCCTACAATGAGCAGTTCTTC.